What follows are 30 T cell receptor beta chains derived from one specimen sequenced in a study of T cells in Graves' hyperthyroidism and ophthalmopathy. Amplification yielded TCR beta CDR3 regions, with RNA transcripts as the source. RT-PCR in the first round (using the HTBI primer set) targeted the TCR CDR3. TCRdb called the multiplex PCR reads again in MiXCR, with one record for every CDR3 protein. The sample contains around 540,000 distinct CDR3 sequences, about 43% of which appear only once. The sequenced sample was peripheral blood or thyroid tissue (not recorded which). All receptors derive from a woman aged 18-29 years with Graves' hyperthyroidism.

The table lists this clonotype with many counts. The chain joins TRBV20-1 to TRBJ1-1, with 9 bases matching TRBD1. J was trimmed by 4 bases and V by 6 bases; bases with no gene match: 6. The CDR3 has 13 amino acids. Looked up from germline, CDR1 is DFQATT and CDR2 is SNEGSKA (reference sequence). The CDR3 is CSATQGASTEAFF. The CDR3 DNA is TGCAGTGCGACACAGGGGGCTAGCACTGAAGCTTTCTTT.

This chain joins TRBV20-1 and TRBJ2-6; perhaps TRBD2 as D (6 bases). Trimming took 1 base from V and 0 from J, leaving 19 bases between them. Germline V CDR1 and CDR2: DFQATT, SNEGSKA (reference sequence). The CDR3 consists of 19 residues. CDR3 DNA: TGCAGTGCTAGAGCGCCTCGGGGGAGGCGAGGCTCTGGGGCCAACGTCCTGACTTTC. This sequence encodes CSARAPRGRRGSGANVLTF.

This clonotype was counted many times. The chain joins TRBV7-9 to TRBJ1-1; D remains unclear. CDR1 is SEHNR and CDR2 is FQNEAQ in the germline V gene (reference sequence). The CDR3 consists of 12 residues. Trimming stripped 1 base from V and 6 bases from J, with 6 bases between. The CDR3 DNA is TGTGCCAGCAGCTTAGATACCTCTGAAGCTTTCTTT. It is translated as CASSLDTSEAFF.

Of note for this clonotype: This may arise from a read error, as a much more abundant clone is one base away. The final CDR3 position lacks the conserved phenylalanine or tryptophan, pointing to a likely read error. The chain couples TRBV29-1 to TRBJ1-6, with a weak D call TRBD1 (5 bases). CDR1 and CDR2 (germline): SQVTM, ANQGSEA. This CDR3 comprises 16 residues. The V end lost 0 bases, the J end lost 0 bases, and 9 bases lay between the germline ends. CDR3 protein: CSVEDGGDSYNSPLHL. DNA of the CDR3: TGCAGCGTTGAAGATGGAGGGGACTCCTATAATTCACCCCTCCACTTA.

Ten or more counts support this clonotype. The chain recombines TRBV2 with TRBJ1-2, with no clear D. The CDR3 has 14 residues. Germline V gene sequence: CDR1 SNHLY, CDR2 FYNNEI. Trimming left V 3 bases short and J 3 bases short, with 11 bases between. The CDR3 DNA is TGTGCCAGCAGTGATCGTTTTTGGGACTATGGCTACACCTTC. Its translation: CASSDRFWDYGYTF.

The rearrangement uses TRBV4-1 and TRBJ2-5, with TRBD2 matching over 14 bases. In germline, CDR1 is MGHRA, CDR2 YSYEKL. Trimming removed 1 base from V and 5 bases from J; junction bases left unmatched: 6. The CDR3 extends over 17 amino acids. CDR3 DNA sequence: TGCGCCAGCAGCCAAGGGCCCGGGACTAGCGGGAGTGAGACCCAGTACTTC. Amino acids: CASSQGPGTSGSETQYF.

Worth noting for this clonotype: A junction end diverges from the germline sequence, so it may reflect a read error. The chain's CDR3 is CASSTRQGNQPQHF. Here the CDR3 DNA reads TGTGCCAGCAGTACCCGACAGGGTAATCAGCCCCAGCATTTT. The rearrangement joins TRBV24-1 to TRBJ1-5; 7 bases are shared with TRBD1. Germline V CDR1 and CDR2: KGHDR, SFDVKD. This CDR3 is 14 amino acids long.

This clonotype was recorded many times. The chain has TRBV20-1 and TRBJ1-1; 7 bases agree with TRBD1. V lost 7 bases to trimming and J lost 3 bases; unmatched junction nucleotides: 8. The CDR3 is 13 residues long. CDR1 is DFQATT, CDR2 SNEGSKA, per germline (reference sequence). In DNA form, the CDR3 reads TGCAGTGGCCTGACAGGGTCCGACACTGAAGCTTTCTTT. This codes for CSGLTGSDTEAFF.

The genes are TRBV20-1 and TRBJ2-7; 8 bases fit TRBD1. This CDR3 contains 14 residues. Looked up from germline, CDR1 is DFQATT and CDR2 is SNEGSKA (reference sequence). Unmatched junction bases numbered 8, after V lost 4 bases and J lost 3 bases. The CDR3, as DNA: TGCAGTGCTACAACCGGGACAGGTTACTACGAGCAGTACTTC. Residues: CSATTGTGYYEQYF.

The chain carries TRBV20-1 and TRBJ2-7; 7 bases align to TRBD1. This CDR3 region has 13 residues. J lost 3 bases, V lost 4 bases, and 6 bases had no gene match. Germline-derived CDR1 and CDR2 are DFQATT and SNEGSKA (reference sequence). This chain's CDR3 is CSATHAGGYEQYF. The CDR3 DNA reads TGCAGTGCTACCCACGCAGGGGGCTACGAGCAGTACTTC.

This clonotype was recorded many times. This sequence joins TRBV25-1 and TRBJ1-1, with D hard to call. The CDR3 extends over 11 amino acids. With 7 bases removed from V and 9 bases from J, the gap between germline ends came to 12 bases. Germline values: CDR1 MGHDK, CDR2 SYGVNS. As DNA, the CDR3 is TGTGCCAGCACTAAATGGGAGAAAGCTTTCTTT. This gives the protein CASTKWEKAFF. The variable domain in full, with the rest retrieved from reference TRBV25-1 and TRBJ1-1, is EADIYQTPRYLVIGTGKKITLECSQTMGHDKMYWYQQDPGMELHLIHYSYGVNSTEKGDLSSESTVSRIRTEHFPLTLESARPSHTSQYLCASTKWEKAFFGQGTRLTVV.

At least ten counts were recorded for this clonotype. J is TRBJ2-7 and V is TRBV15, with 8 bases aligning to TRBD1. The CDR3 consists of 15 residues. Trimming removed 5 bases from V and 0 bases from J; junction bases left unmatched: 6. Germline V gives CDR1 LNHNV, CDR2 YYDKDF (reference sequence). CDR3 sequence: CATSLRDRYSYEQYF. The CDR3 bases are TGTGCCACCAGCCTACGGGACAGGTACTCCTACGAGCAGTACTTC. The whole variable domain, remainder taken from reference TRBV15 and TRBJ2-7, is DAMVIQNPRYQVTQFGKPVTLSCSQTLNHNVMYWYQQKSSQAPKLLFHYYDKDFNNEADTPDNFQSRRPNTSFCFLDIRSPGLGDTAMYLCATSLRDRYSYEQYFGPGTRLTVT.

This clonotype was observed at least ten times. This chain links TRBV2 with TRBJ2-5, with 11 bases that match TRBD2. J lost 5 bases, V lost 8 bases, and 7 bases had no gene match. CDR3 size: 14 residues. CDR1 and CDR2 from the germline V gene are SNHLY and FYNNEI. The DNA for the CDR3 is TGTGCCAGCGGAGTACTAGCGGGAGAGGAGACCCAGTACTTC. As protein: CASGVLAGEETQYF.

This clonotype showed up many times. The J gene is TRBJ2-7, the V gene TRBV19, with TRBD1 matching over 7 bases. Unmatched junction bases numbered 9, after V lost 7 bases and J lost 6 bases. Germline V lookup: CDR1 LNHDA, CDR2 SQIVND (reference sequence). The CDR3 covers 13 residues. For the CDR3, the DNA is TGTGCCAGTAAGGGGACAGCAGTCGGCGAGCAGTACTTC. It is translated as CASKGTAVGEQYF.

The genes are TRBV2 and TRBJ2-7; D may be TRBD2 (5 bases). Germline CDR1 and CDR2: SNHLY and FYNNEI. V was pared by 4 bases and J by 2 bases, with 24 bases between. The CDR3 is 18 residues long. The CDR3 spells CASSARVPFGGGTYEQYF. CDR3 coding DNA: TGTGCCAGCAGTGCTAGGGTCCCCTTTGGAGGTGGGACCTACGAGCAGTACTTC. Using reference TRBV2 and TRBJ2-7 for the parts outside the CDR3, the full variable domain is EPEVTQTPSHQVTQMGQEVILRCVPISNHLYFYWYRQILGQKVEFLVSFYNNEISEKSEIFDDQFSVERPDGSNFTLKIRSTKLEDSAMYFCASSARVPFGGGTYEQYFGPGTRLTVT.

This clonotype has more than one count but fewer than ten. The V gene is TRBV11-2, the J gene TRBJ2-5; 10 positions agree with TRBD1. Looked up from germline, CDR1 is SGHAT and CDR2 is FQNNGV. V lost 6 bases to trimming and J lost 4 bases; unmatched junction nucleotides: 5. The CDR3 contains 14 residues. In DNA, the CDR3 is TGTGCCAGCAGGGAGACAGGGGGCTTAGAGACCCAGTACTTC. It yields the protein CASRETGGLETQYF. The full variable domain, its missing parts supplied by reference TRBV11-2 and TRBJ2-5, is EAGVAQSPRYKIIEKRQSVAFWCNPISGHATLYWYQQILGQGPKLLIQFQNNGVVDDSQLPKDRFSAERLKGVDSTLKIQPAKLEDSAVYLCASRETGGLETQYFGPGTRLLVL.

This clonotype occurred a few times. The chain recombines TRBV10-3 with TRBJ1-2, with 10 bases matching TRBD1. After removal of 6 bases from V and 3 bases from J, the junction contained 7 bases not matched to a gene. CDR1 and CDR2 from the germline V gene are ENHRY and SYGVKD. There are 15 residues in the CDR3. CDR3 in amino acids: CAISAAGTGDYGYTF. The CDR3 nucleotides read TGTGCCATCAGCGCAGCCGGGACAGGGGACTATGGCTACACCTTC.

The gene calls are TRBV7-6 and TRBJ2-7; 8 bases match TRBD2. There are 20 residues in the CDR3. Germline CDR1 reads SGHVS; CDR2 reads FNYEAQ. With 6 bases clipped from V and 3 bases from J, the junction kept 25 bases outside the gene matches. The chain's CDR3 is CASSTTPSAGGRLGGYEQYF. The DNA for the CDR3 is TGTGCCAGCAGTACCACCCCCTCCGCGGGAGGACGCCTCGGCGGCTACGAGCAGTACTTC. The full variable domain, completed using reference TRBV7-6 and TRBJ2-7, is GAGVSQSPRYKVTKRGQDVALRCDPISGHVSLYWYRQALGQGPEFLTYFNYEAQQDKSGLPNDRFSAERPEGSISTLTIQRTEQRDSAMYRCASSTTPSAGGRLGGYEQYFGPGTRLTVT.

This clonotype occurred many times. The CDR3, as DNA: TGTGCCAGCCAGAGTCAAGAGACCCAGTACTTC. Its translation: CASQSQETQYF. The genes are TRBV2 and TRBJ2-5; D unresolved. CDR3 length: 11 residues. The germline V gene has CDR1 SNHLY and CDR2 FYNNEI. With 8 bases removed from V and 2 bases from J, the gap between germline ends came to 6 bases.

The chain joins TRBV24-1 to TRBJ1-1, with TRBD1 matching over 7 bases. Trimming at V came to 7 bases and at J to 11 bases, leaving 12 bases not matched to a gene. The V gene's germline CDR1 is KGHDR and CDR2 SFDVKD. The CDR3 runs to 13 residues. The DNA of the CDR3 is TGTGCCACCAGCGTTTTGACAGGGCGCGTGGCTTTCTTT. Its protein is CATSVLTGRVAFF.

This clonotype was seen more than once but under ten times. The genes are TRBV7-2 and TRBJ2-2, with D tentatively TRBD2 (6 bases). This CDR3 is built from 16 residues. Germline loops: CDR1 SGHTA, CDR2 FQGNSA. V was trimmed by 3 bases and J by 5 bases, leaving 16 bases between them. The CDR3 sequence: CASSFGARRETGELFF. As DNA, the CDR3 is TGTGCCAGCAGCTTTGGAGCTCGGAGGGAGACCGGGGAGCTGTTTTTT.

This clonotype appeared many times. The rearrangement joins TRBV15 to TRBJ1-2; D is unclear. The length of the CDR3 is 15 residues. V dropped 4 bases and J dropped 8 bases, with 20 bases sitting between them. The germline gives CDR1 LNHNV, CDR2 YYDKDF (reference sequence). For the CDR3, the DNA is TGTGCCACCAGCACCAAGAACCCCCAACCTATGGGCTACACCTTC. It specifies CATSTKNPQPMGYTF.

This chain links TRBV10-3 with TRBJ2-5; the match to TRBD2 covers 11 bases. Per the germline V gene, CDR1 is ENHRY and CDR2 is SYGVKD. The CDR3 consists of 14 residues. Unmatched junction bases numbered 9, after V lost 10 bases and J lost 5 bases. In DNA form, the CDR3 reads TGTGCCAGCATCTTAGCGGGAGGGCGCGAGACCCAGTACTTC. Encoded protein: CASILAGGRETQYF.

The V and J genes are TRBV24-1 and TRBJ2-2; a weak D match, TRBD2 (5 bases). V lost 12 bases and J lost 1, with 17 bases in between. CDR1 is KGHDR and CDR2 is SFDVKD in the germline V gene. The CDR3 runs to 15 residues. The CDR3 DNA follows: TGTGCCGTTCGGGGAAGCGGAATGAACACCGGGGAGCTGTTTTTT. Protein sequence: CAVRGSGMNTGELFF.

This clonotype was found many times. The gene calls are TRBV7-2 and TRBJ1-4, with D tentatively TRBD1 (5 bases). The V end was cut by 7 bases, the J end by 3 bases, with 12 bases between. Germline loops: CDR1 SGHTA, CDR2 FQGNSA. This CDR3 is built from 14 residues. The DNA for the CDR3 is TGTGCCAGCACCAGGGCGGGACCTAATGAAAAACTGTTTTTT. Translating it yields CASTRAGPNEKLFF.

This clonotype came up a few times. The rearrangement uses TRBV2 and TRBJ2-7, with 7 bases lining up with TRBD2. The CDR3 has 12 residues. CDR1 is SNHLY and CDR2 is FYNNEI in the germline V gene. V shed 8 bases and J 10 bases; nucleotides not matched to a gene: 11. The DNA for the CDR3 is TGTGCCAGCGGCGGGGGAGGAGAAACCCAGTACTTC. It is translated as CASGGGGETQYF.

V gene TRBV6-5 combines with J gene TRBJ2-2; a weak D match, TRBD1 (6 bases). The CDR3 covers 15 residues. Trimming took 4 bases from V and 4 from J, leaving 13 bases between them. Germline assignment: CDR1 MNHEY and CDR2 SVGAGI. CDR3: CASSSRTEGTGELFF. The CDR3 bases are TGTGCCAGCAGTTCCCGGACAGAGGGCACCGGGGAGCTGTTTTTT.

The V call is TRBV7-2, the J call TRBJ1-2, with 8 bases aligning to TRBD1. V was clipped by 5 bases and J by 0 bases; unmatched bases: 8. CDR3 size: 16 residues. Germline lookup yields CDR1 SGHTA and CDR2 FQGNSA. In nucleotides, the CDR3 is TGTGCCAGCAGCCAAACACAGGGGGGCCCTAACTATGGCTACACCTTC. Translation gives CASSQTQGGPNYGYTF.

The CDR3 DNA reads as TGTGCCAGCAGCGCGACAGGGCGGAGCACTGAAGCTTTCTTT. It encodes CASSATGRSTEAFF. The chain has TRBV7-9 and TRBJ1-1, with TRBD1 matching over 7 bases. Germline CDR1 is SEHNR and CDR2 is FQNEAQ (reference sequence). Trimming took 5 bases from V and 4 from J; bases not matched to a gene: 7. The CDR3 runs 14 residues.

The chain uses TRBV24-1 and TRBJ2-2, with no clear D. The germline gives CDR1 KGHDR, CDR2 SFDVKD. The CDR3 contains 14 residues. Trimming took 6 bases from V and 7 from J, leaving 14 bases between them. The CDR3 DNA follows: TGTGCCACCAGTCCCCGCACCACCAGCGGGGAGCTGTTTTTT. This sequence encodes CATSPRTTSGELFF.